A selection of T cell receptor beta chains follows, all from one sample in a study of blood T cell repertoires in COVID-19. Assay used: immunoSEQ multiplex PCR; TCRdb lists only in-frame clones, some missing. The data contain about 110,000 clones, 70% to 90% of them singletons. Source material: peripheral blood. Receptor source: a human donor in a cohort sampled during active COVID-19. The conserved cysteine and the conserved F or W are not part of the CDR3 here. The order of the fields is J gene, V gene, CDR3 protein.

j_call: TRBJ1-2
v_call: TRBV6-4
cdr3_aa: ARSQRTGGTAYGYT

j_call: TRBJ2-7
v_call: TRBV3-1/TRBV3-2
cdr3_aa: ASSQESRGEQFPYEQY

j_call: TRBJ1-2
v_call: TRBV6-2/TRBV6-3
cdr3_aa: ASSYQSPNYGYT

j_call: TRBJ1-1
v_call: TRBV5-1
cdr3_aa: ASSLVAGQGLGRGNTEAF

j_call: TRBJ2-5
v_call: TRBV6-2/TRBV6-3
cdr3_aa: ASSTGLAGGPGTQY

j_call: TRBJ2-7
v_call: TRBV9
cdr3_aa: ASSGPRLAPTYEQY

j_call: TRBJ1-4
v_call: TRBV19
cdr3_aa: ASSIEGSTGRKLF

j_call: TRBJ2-7
v_call: TRBV12-3/TRBV12-4
cdr3_aa: ASRSRDRARMY

j_call: TRBJ2-3
v_call: TRBV10-1
cdr3_aa: ASSPVQGSPQY

j_call: TRBJ1-2
v_call: TRBV12-3/TRBV12-4
cdr3_aa: ASSLDRAWGYT

j_call: TRBJ2-7
v_call: TRBV27
cdr3_aa: ASSLGRTYEQY

j_call: TRBJ1-6
v_call: TRBV23-1
cdr3_aa: ASSQLLNRGYNSPLH

j_call: TRBJ2-3
v_call: TRBV2
cdr3_aa: ASGQGTGDTQY

j_call: TRBJ1-1
v_call: TRBV6-2/TRBV6-3
cdr3_aa: ASSYPPGGLNTEAF

j_call: TRBJ2-3
v_call: TRBV30
cdr3_aa: AWSAGGIDTQY

j_call: TRBJ1-4
v_call: TRBV18
cdr3_aa: ASSRNRGLGTNEKLF

j_call: TRBJ2-7
v_call: TRBV29-1
cdr3_aa: SVEVYGQGDSYEQY

j_call: TRBJ2-7
v_call: TRBV4-3
cdr3_aa: ASSQDIRLGTEQY

j_call: TRBJ2-1
v_call: TRBV4-2
cdr3_aa: ASSQDLSGDWIIFEQF

j_call: TRBJ1-4
v_call: TRBV7-9
cdr3_aa: ASTIAGTGSGEKLF

j_call: TRBJ1-1
v_call: TRBV7-9
cdr3_aa: AAGARTEAF

j_call: TRBJ1-4
v_call: TRBV12-3/TRBV12-4
cdr3_aa: ASARGENEKLF

j_call: TRBJ2-3
v_call: TRBV5-5
cdr3_aa: ASSPLGGRSRDTQY